This T cell receptor beta chain emerged from a study of OX40 agonist ivuxolimab in advanced cancers. Study at large: Given to patients was ivuxolimab, an agonistic anti-OX40 (CD134) antibody. Of the participants, roughly 40% had some prior anti-PD-1, anti-PD-L1 or anti-CTLA-4 therapy, which was allowed. Each dose-escalation patient presented with hepatocellular carcinoma, melanoma, renal cell or head and neck cancer. General study findings and limits: At 0.1 to 3.0 mg/kg, clonal expansion of CD4+ and CD8+ blood T cells had occurred by week 6.

Turning to this clone: Its target is not known.

This CDR3 spans 14 amino acids. Germline assignment: CDR1 GTSNPN and CDR2 SVGIG (reference sequence). V lost 1 base, J lost 5 bases, and 9 bases lay in between. The data were produced by immunoSEQ multiplex PCR, yet TCRdb's version contains in-frame clones alone and is incomplete. This table has about 78,000 clones, about 90% appearing once. This receptor was taken from an adult with an advanced solid tumor such as melanoma, head and neck, liver or kidney cancer. The chain links TRBV30 to TRBJ1-6, with D possibly matching TRBD1 (5 bases). Source: CD4+ or CD8+ T cells sorted from blood, taken in a trial of the OX40 agonist ivuxolimab. CDR3 DNA sequence: TGTGCCTGGAGTGGGGGGACGGATAATTCACCCCTCCACTTT. Its translation is CAWSGGTDNSPLHF.